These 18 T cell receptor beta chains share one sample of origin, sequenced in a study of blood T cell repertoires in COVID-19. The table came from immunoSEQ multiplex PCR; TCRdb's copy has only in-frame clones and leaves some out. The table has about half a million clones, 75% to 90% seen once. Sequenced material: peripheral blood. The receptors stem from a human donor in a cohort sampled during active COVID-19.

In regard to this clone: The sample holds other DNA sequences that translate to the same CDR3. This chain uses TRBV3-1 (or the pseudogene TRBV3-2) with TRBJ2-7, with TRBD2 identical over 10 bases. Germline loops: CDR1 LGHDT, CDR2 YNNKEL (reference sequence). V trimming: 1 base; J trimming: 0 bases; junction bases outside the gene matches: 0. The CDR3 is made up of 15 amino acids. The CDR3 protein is CASSQGTSGSYEQYF. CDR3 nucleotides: TGTGCCAGCAGCCAAGGGACTAGCGGCTCCTACGAGCAGTACTTC.

The CDR3 reads CASSLKGQYVGYEQYF. The CDR3 bases are TGTGCCAGCAGCTTAAAAGGACAATATGTTGGTTACGAGCAGTACTTC. The chain employs TRBV5-6 and TRBJ2-7, with D tentatively TRBD1 (5 bases). The germline CDR1 and CDR2 sequences are SGHDT and YYEEEE. Trimming left V 2 bases short and J 4 bases short, with 19 bases between. The CDR3 runs 16 residues.

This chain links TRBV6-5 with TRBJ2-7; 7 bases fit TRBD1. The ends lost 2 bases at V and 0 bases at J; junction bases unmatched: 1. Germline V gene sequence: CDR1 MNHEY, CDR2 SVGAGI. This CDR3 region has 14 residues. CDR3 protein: CASSYGDSSYEQYF. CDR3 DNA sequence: TGTGCCAGCAGTTACGGGGACAGCTCCTACGAGCAGTACTTC.

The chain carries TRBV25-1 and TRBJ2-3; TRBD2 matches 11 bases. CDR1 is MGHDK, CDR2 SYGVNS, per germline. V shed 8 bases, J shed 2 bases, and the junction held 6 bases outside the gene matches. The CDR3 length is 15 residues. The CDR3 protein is CASRGLAEITDTQYF. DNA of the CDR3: TGTGCCAGCCGGGGACTAGCGGAAATCACAGATACGCAGTATTTT.

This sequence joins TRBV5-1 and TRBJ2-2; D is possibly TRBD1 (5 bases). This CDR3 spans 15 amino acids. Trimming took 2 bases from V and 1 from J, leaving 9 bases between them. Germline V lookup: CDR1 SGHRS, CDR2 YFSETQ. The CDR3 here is CASSLDSLNTGELFF. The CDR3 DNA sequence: TGCGCCAGCAGCTTAGACAGTCTGAACACCGGGGAGCTGTTTTTT.

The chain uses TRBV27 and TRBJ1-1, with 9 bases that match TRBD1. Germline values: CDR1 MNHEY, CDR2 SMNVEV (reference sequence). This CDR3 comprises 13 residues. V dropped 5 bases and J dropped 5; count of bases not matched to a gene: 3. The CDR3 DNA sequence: TGTGCCAGCAGTACAGGGGGCGAAACTGAAGCTTTCTTT. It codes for CASSTGGETEAFF.

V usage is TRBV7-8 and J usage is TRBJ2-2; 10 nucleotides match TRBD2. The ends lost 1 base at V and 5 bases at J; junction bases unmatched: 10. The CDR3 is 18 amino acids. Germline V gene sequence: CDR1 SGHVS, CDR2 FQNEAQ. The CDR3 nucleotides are TGTGCCAGCAGCTTAGGGGTGAGCGGGAGGGCCTCTACCGGGGAGCTGTTTTTT. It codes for CASSLGVSGRASTGELFF.

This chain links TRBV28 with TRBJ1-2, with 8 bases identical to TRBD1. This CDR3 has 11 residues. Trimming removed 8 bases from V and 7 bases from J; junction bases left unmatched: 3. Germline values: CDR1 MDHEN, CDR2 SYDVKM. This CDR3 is CASSGQGGYTF. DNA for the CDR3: TGTGCCAGCTCCGGACAGGGTGGCTACACCTTC.

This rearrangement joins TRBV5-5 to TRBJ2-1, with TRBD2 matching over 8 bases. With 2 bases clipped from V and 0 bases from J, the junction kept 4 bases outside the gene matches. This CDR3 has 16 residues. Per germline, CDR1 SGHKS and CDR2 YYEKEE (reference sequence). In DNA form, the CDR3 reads TGTGCCAGCAGCTTTAGCGGGGCGAGCTCCTACAATGAGCAGTTCTTC. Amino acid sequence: CASSFSGASSYNEQFF.

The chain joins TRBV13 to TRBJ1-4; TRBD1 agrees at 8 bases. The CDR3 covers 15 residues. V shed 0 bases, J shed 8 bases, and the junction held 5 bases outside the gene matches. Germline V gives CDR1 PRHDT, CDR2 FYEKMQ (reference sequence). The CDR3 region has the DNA TGTGCCAGCAGCTTAGGGGACAGGGTCCCCGAAAAACTGTTTTTT. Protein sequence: CASSLGDRVPEKLFF.

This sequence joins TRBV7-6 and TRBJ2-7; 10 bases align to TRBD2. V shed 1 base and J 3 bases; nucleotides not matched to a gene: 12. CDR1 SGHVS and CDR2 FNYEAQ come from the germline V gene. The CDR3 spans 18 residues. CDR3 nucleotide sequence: TGTGCCAGCAGCTTAGTGGCTAGCGGGAGCCTGGCCGTCTACGAGCAGTACTTC. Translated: CASSLVASGSLAVYEQYF.

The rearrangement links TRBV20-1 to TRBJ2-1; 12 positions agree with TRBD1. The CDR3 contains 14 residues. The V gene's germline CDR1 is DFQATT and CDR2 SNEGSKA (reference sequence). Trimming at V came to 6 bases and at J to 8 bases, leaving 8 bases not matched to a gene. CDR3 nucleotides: TGCAGTGCCAGTCCGGGACAGGGGGCTCATGAGCAGTTCTTC. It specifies CSASPGQGAHEQFF.

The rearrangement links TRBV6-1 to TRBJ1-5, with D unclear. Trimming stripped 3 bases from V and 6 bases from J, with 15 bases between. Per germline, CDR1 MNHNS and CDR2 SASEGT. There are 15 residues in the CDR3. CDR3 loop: CASSEGVGRTQPQHF. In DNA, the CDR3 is TGTGCCAGCAGTGAGGGAGTGGGGAGGACTCAGCCCCAGCATTTT.

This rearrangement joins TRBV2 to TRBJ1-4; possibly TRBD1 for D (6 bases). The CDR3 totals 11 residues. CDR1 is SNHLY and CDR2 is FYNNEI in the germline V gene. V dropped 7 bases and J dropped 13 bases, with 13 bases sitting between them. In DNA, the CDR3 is TGTGCCAGCACGGTGGGAGGGGGACTGTTTTTT. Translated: CASTVGGGLFF.

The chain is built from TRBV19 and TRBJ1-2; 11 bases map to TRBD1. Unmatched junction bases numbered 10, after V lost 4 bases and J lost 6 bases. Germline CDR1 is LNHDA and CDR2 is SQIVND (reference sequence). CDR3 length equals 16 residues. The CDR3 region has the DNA TGTGCCAGTAGTACTATCACCGGGACAGGGGGGCATGGCTACACCTTC. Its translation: CASSTITGTGGHGYTF.

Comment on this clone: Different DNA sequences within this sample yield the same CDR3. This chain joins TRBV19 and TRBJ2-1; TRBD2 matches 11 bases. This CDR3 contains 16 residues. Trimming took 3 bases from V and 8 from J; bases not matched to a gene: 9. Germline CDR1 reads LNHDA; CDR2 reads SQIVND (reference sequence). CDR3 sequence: CASSILAGGPGYEQFF. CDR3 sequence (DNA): TGTGCCAGTAGTATCTTAGCGGGAGGGCCTGGCTATGAGCAGTTCTTC.

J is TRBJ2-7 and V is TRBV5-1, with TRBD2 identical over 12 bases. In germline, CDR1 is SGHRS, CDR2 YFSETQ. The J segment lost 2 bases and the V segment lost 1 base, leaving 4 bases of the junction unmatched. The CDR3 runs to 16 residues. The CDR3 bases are TGCGCCAGCAGCTTGCAAGGACTAGCGGGGCCCTACGAGCAGTACTTC. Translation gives CASSLQGLAGPYEQYF.

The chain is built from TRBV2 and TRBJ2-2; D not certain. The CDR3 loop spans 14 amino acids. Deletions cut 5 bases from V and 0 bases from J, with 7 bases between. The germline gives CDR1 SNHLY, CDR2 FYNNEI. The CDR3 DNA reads TGTGCCAGCAGTAAAGACTCGAACACCGGGGAGCTGTTTTTT. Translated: CASSKDSNTGELFF.